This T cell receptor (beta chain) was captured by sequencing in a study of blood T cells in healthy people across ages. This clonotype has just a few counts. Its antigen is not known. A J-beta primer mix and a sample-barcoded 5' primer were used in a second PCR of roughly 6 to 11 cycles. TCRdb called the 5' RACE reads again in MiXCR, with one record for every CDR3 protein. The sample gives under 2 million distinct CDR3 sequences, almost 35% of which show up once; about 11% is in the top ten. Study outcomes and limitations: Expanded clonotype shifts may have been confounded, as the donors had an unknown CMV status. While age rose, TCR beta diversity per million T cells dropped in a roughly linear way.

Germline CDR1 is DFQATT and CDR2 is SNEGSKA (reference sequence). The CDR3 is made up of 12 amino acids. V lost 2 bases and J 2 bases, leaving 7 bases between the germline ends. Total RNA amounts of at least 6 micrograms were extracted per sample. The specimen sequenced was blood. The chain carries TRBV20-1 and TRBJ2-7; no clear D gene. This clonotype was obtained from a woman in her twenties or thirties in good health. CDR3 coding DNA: TGCAGTGCTAGAAGTTTTACCTACGAGCAGTACTTC. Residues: CSARSFTYEQYF.